This TCR beta chain came from a study of metastatic and nonmetastatic thyroid tumors. Across the study: Repertoire data that came from the blood and tumor or nodule tissue of malignant and benign thyroid patients were compared. The study, taken as a whole, reports: Malignant thyroid tumors reportedly exceeded benign nodules significantly in TCR beta diversity, with the difference appearing in blood and tumor.

Turning to this clone: As yet, its antigen is unknown.

None of the patients had undergone any treatment ahead of thyroid surgery. In the original workflow: What underpinned the distant-metastasis classifier for papillary thyroid cancer was the set of CDR3 differences across clinicopathological groups. TCRdb reanalyzed the PCR reads via MiXCR. The V and J calls, along with clone size, are taken from TCRdb and not from the paper's own processing. This table has 35,000 or so clones, about 18% appearing once. The V end was cut by 4 bases, the J end by 4 bases, with 8 bases between. CDR1 is SGHVS, CDR2 FQNEAQ, per germline. The CDR3 has 13 amino acids. This sequence was found in a male donor with papillary thyroid cancer or a benign thyroid nodule (not recorded which). Some clones in this sample may be carry-over from other donors' samples. The sample consisted of blood. V is TRBV7-8 and J is TRBJ2-1, with D possibly being TRBD2 (5 bases). The CDR3: CASSWTGYNEQFF. CDR3 coding DNA: TGTGCCAGCAGCTGGACTGGGTACAATGAGCAGTTCTTC.